A single sample gave rise to the 26 T cell receptor beta chains below, sequenced in a study of beta chain features in type 1 diabetes. The isolated RNA, all of it, was reverse transcribed, so expressed TCRB transcripts were what got sequenced. The data were produced by immunoSEQ multiplex PCR, yet TCRdb's version contains in-frame clones alone and is incomplete. The data show hundreds of thousands of clones, with around 15% seen just once and about 0.097% held by the top ten. Input material: naive CD4+ T cells from blood. The receptors here all came from a man between 18 and 35 years old in good health.

There are a few counts of this clone. The CDR3 DNA is TGCGCCAGCAGCCAAGGGCCCCCCGGGACCCTGAGCTACGAGCAGTACTTC. Translation gives CASSQGPPGTLSYEQYF. J is TRBJ2-7 and V is TRBV4-1; either TRBD1 or TRBD2 may supply D (5 bases each). The V end was cut by 1 base, the J end by 3 bases, with 19 bases between. The CDR3 is 17 residues long. The germline V gene has CDR1 MGHRA and CDR2 YSYEKL.

The chain joins TRBV7-8 to TRBJ2-7, with TRBD2 matching over 7 bases. Germline V gives CDR1 SGHVS, CDR2 FQNEAQ. This CDR3 contains 15 residues. V dropped 1 base and J dropped 7; count of bases not matched to a gene: 10. The CDR3 loop is CASSLGLSPAGEQYF. CDR3 nucleotides: TGTGCCAGCAGCTTAGGTCTCTCTCCAGCGGGGGAGCAGTACTTC.

The rearrangement links TRBV4-1 to TRBJ2-7; perhaps TRBD2 as D (5 bases). CDR1 MGHRA and CDR2 YSYEKL come from the germline V gene. This CDR3 comprises 17 residues. V lost 0 bases to trimming and J lost 1 base, with 16 bases between them. Here the CDR3 DNA reads TGCGCCAGCAGCCAAGATCCGGGGATTAGAGGGTCCTACGAGCAGTACTTC. It is translated as CASSQDPGIRGSYEQYF.

This rearrangement joins TRBV27 to TRBJ2-2; 12 bases align to TRBD2. Germline lookup yields CDR1 MNHEY and CDR2 SMNVEV (reference sequence). The trim removed 5 bases at V and 4 bases at J, leaving 2 bases unmatched. CDR3 length: 15 residues. The CDR3 coding sequence is TGTGCCAGCAGTAGACTAGCGGGGGTCACCGGGGAGCTGTTTTTT. It encodes CASSRLAGVTGELFF.

This clone was observed a handful of times. The chain joins TRBV18 to TRBJ2-2; D remains unclear. Looked up from germline, CDR1 is KGHSH and CDR2 is LQKENI. This CDR3 is built from 15 residues. Between the trimmed V and J ends, which lost 3 bases and 1 base, there was a span of 9 bases. CDR3 coding DNA: TGTGCCAGCTCACCCAGACGGCAGAACACCGGGGAGCTGTTTTTT. Its protein product is CASSPRRQNTGELFF.

This sequence joins TRBV25-1 and TRBJ2-7; TRBD1 matches 8 bases. The germline CDR1 and CDR2 sequences are MGHDK and SYGVNS. Trimming took 8 bases from V and 1 from J; bases not matched to a gene: 13. This CDR3 is 16 amino acids long. CDR3 nucleotides: TGTGCCAGCTCACCGGCCGGACAGGGTGTATCCTACGAGCAGTACTTC. Its protein product is CASSPAGQGVSYEQYF.

This clone was recorded a few times. This sequence joins TRBV18 and TRBJ2-7, with 10 positions matching TRBD2. The ends lost 6 bases at V and 0 bases at J; junction bases unmatched: 5. CDR3 size: 15 residues. The germline CDR1 and CDR2 sequences are KGHSH and LQKENI. CDR3 in amino acids: CASSLAGVSSYEQYF. The CDR3 bases are TGTGCCAGCTCCCTAGCGGGAGTGAGCTCCTACGAGCAGTACTTC.

This sequence joins TRBV27 and TRBJ1-2; a possible D gene is TRBD1 (6 bases). This CDR3 comprises 13 residues. Per germline, CDR1 MNHEY and CDR2 SMNVEV (reference sequence). V was shortened by 1 base and J by 9 bases, with 12 bases between the two germline ends. This chain's CDR3 is CASSLYAGASYTF. The CDR3 DNA follows: TGTGCCAGCAGTTTATATGCAGGGGCTAGCTACACCTTC.

The rearrangement links TRBV7-8 to TRBJ2-2, with TRBD1 as a possible D gene (6 bases). Trimming removed 5 bases at V and 2 bases at J, with 12 bases between. The CDR3 is 15 residues long. From germline, CDR1 is SGHVS and CDR2 FQNEAQ. For the CDR3, the DNA is TGTGCCAGCAGCCCTTCAGGGGTTAACACCGGGGAGCTGTTTTTT. It yields the protein CASSPSGVNTGELFF.

This clone was seen more than once but under ten times. The gene calls are TRBV10-3 and TRBJ2-1, with D possibly matching TRBD2 (7 bases). Trimming pared 3 bases from V and 9 bases from J, leaving 21 bases between. Germline-derived CDR1 and CDR2 are ENHRY and SYGVKD. The CDR3 extends over 16 amino acids. In DNA, the CDR3 is TGTGCCATCAGTGATCTTGGGACGAGGGGGGGACCTGAGCAGTTCTTC. Its protein is CAISDLGTRGGPEQFF.

This chain connects TRBV10-3 to TRBJ2-5; TRBD1 is a possible D gene (6 bases). The CDR3 runs 13 residues. Germline V gene sequence: CDR1 ENHRY, CDR2 SYGVKD. The V end was cut by 9 bases, the J end by 4 bases, with 15 bases between. The CDR3, as DNA: TGTGCCATACAACAGGGAAACGTAGAGACCCAGTACTTC. It codes for CAIQQGNVETQYF.

This clone was recorded a few times. This rearrangement joins TRBV2 to TRBJ2-7, with 7 nucleotides matching TRBD1. The CDR3 spans 14 residues. The junction had 8 bases not matched to a gene; V was cut back by 9 bases and J by 0 bases. Germline CDR1 and CDR2: SNHLY and FYNNEI. The CDR3 sequence: CASSNRGVSYEQYF. For the CDR3, the DNA is TGTGCCAGTTCTAACAGGGGAGTCTCCTACGAGCAGTACTTC.

The chain recombines TRBV5-6 with TRBJ1-3, with TRBD1 as a possible D gene (5 bases). This CDR3 comprises 16 residues. Trimming took 0 bases from V and 0 from J, leaving 10 bases between them. Germline values: CDR1 SGHDT, CDR2 YYEEEE. As DNA, the CDR3 is TGTGCCAGCAGCTTGGCAGGGAAATTCTCTGGAAACACCATATATTTT. Translated, it gives CASSLAGKFSGNTIYF.

The chain carries TRBV28 and TRBJ1-5; D remains unclear. This CDR3 has 14 residues. Trimming left V 3 bases short and J 4 bases short, with 10 bases between. Germline V gene lookup returns CDR1 MDHEN and CDR2 SYDVKM. CDR3 protein: CASSLMADNQPQHF. The DNA for the CDR3 is TGTGCCAGCAGTTTGATGGCCGATAATCAGCCCCAGCATTTT.

The chain recombines TRBV2 with TRBJ2-1; weak D call: TRBD2 (5 bases). The CDR3 sequence is 17 residues long. The germline V and J ends were trimmed by 0 bases and 3 bases, with 15 bases remaining between them. Looked up from germline, CDR1 is SNHLY and CDR2 is FYNNEI. This chain's CDR3 is CASSEAPLSGYYNEQFF. The CDR3 coding sequence is TGTGCCAGCAGTGAAGCCCCTCTGAGCGGCTACTACAATGAGCAGTTCTTC. Looking up the rest from reference TRBV2 and TRBJ2-1 gives the full variable domain: EPEVTQTPSHQVTQMGQEVILRCVPISNHLYFYWYRQILGQKVEFLVSFYNNEISEKSEIFDDQFSVERPDGSNFTLKIRSTKLEDSAMYFCASSEAPLSGYYNEQFFGPGTRLTVL.

This clone has more than one count but fewer than ten. The chain has TRBV27 and TRBJ2-3; D might be TRBD2 (5 bases). Germline loops: CDR1 MNHEY, CDR2 SMNVEV (reference sequence). The V end lost 8 bases, the J end lost 1 base, and 13 bases lay between the germline ends. This CDR3 has 14 amino acids. DNA of the CDR3: TGTGCCAGCGTCCCTAGCTGGGGCACAGATACGCAGTATTTT. It is translated as CASVPSWGTDTQYF.

The J gene is TRBJ2-3, the V gene TRBV4-3; D is possibly TRBD2 (5 bases). Germline V CDR1 and CDR2: LGHNA, YSLEER. The CDR3 is made up of 15 amino acids. The germline V and J ends were trimmed by 5 bases and 4 bases, with 16 bases remaining between them. The CDR3 DNA reads TGCGCCAGCAGCTACAACTCCGCCGGGGCAGATACGCAGTATTTT. Translation: CASSYNSAGADTQYF.

This clone was seen more than once but under ten times. J is TRBJ2-2 and V is TRBV5-4; a possible D gene is TRBD2 (5 bases). Germline CDR1 reads SGHNT; CDR2 reads YYREEE (reference sequence). V lost 7 bases and J 7 bases, leaving 20 bases between the germline ends. The CDR3 is made up of 15 amino acids. The CDR3 nucleotides read TGTGCCAGCCTTCCTTTAGGGTCCGAGGGCGGGGAGCTGTTTTTT. Amino acids: CASLPLGSEGGELFF.

This clone came up a few times. V usage is TRBV7-2 and J usage is TRBJ2-1; TRBD1 agrees at 8 bases. Germline V gene sequence: CDR1 SGHTA, CDR2 FQGNSA. The V segment lost 5 bases and the J segment 9 bases; nucleotides outside the gene matches: 3. The CDR3 has 12 amino acids. This CDR3 is CASSQTGVEQFF. In DNA, the CDR3 is TGTGCCAGCAGCCAGACAGGGGTTGAGCAGTTCTTC.

The chain couples TRBV10-3 to TRBJ1-1; 7 positions match TRBD1. The ends lost 11 bases at V and 0 bases at J; junction bases unmatched: 6. The CDR3 spans 13 residues. Germline CDR1 is ENHRY and CDR2 is SYGVKD. The CDR3 region is CAFRTGLNTEAFF. CDR3 bases: TGTGCCTTTCGGACAGGACTGAACACTGAAGCTTTCTTT.

This sequence joins TRBV7-2 and TRBJ1-6; D is ambiguous. The CDR3 contains 12 residues. Germline values: CDR1 SGHTA, CDR2 FQGNSA. The CDR3 here is CAGGPYNSPLHF. In DNA, the CDR3 is TGTGCTGGTGGTCCTTATAATTCACCCCTCCACTTT.

This sequence joins TRBV7-2 and TRBJ2-7; D not resolved. This CDR3 contains 16 residues. The germline V gene has CDR1 SGHTA and CDR2 FQGNSA. The V gene lost 5 bases and the J gene lost 0 bases, with 17 bases spanning the gap. For the CDR3, the DNA is TGTGCCAGCAGCCCCTCCCGGATGAGGAGCTCCTACGAGCAGTACTTC. It codes for CASSPSRMRSSYEQYF.

In this sample, this clone turned up a few times. V is TRBV7-9 and J is TRBJ1-6; D is unclear. The germline V and J ends were trimmed by 7 bases and 16 bases, with 11 bases remaining between them. Per the germline V gene, CDR1 is SEHNR and CDR2 is FQNEAQ (reference sequence). The CDR3 consists of 10 residues. CDR3 region: CASTEAPLHF. CDR3 nucleotide sequence: TGTGCCAGCACTGAGGCGCCTCTCCACTTT.

The V call is TRBV5-8, the J call TRBJ1-2; TRBD1 is a possible D gene (6 bases). CDR1 SGHTS and CDR2 YDEGEE come from the germline V gene. Trimming pared 4 bases from V and 3 bases from J, leaving 10 bases between. The CDR3 totals 13 residues. As DNA, the CDR3 is TGTGCCAGCAGCGGACAGAACCACTATGGCTACACCTTC. Translation gives CASSGQNHYGYTF.

This clone was seen only a few times. V and J are TRBV15 and TRBJ2-1, with TRBD1 identical over 10 bases. This CDR3 comprises 17 residues. CDR1 and CDR2 from the germline V gene are LNHNV and YYDKDF (reference sequence). Trimming at V came to 3 bases and at J to 7 bases, leaving 12 bases not matched to a gene. The CDR3 DNA follows: TGTGCCACCAGCAGTCCCGGGGGACAGGGGCGTCTTAATGAGCAGTTCTTC. Protein sequence: CATSSPGGQGRLNEQFF.

The chain recombines TRBV7-2 with TRBJ2-6, with 7 bases matching TRBD1. After removal of 1 base from V and 2 bases from J, the junction contained 2 bases not matched to a gene. This CDR3 has 16 residues. Germline V gene data show CDR1 as SGHTA and CDR2 as FQGNSA. The DNA of the CDR3 is TGTGCCAGCAGCTTAGTAAGGGGGCCTGGGGCCAACGTCCTGACTTTC. This sequence encodes CASSLVRGPGANVLTF.